A single sample gave rise to the 23 T cell receptor beta chains below, sequenced in a study of early T cells in non-severe SARS-CoV-2 infection. TCRdb used MiXCR to reprocess the 5' RACE reads, holding one entry per CDR3 protein. This table has more than 80,000 distinct CDR3 sequences, approximately 15% appearing once. Sample: whole blood. These receptors were taken from an adult who was a healthcare worker with PCR-confirmed SARS-CoV-2 infection or an uninfected control (not recorded which).

V gene TRBV6-5 combines with J gene TRBJ2-5, with 12 bases fitting TRBD1. The CDR3 totals 18 residues. CDR1 is MNHEY, CDR2 SVGAGI, per germline. V was clipped by 0 bases and J by 5 bases; unmatched bases: 10. The CDR3 sequence is CASSYSMARDRGQETQYF. In nucleotides, the CDR3 is TGTGCCAGCAGTTACTCGATGGCGCGGGACAGGGGGCAGGAGACCCAGTACTTC.

This clonotype was counted a few times. The chain is built from TRBV5-4 and TRBJ2-7; 8 bases line up with TRBD1. Germline values: CDR1 SGHNT, CDR2 YYREEE (reference sequence). This CDR3 region has 16 residues. V was clipped by 0 bases and J by 7 bases; unmatched bases: 12. The CDR3 loop is CASSLAITGGLGEQYF. In nucleotides, the CDR3 is TGTGCCAGCAGCTTGGCCATAACAGGGGGATTGGGTGAGCAGTACTTC.

Here the CDR3 reads CASSSAGTGVAYGYTF. CDR3 DNA: TGTGCCAGCAGCTCCGCCGGGACAGGGGTAGCTTATGGCTACACCTTC. The chain employs TRBV7-2 and TRBJ1-2; TRBD1 aligns across 10 bases. This CDR3 region has 16 residues. Trimming took 4 bases from V and 5 from J; bases not matched to a gene: 10. Germline loops: CDR1 SGHTA, CDR2 FQGNSA.

CDR3 in amino acids: CASSPQRQGKQETQYF. The CDR3 DNA reads as TGTGCCAGCTCACCCCAACGTCAGGGGAAACAAGAGACCCAGTACTTC. V gene TRBV18 combines with J gene TRBJ2-5; perhaps TRBD1 as D (6 bases). CDR3 length: 16 residues. CDR1 KGHSH and CDR2 LQKENI come from the germline V gene. V lost 3 bases to trimming and J lost 2 bases, with 16 bases between them.

The V and J genes are TRBV29-1 and TRBJ1-1; 7 nucleotides agree with TRBD1. CDR1 is SQVTM and CDR2 is ANQGSEA in the germline V gene. V trimming: 4 bases; J trimming: 8 bases; junction bases outside the gene matches: 7. CDR3 size: 12 residues. DNA of the CDR3: TGCAGCGTTGGTAGACAGGGCTGGGAAGCTTTCTTT. It is translated as CSVGRQGWEAFF.

This clonotype was seen ten or more times. J is TRBJ2-1 and V is TRBV3-1; D is possibly TRBD2 (6 bases). This CDR3 comprises 16 residues. Germline CDR1 reads LGHDT; CDR2 reads YNNKEL (reference sequence). V was cut by 3 bases and J by 7 bases, with 19 bases left in between. In DNA form, the CDR3 reads TGTGCCAGCAGCCACCCTGGGACTGGGTCTCTTAATGAGCAGTTCTTC. Translating it yields CASSHPGTGSLNEQFF.

This clonotype was seen only a few times. This sequence joins TRBV12-3 or TRBV12-4 and TRBJ1-2; the D is unclear. The CDR3 has 13 residues. V was trimmed by 3 bases and J by 6 bases, leaving 11 bases between them. CDR3 in amino acids: CASSFTPHNGYTF. As DNA, the CDR3 is TGTGCCAGCAGTTTTACCCCACACAATGGCTACACCTTC.

This clonotype came up once. The rearrangement links TRBV19 to TRBJ1-4; 9 bases line up with TRBD1. The CDR3 spans 15 residues. V gave up 6 bases and J gave up 7 bases; unmatched junction bases: 9. Germline CDR1 reads LNHDA; CDR2 reads SQIVND (reference sequence). The CDR3 nucleotides are TGTGCCAGTAGCTCGACCGGGACAGGGTCTGAAAAACTGTTTTTT. It encodes CASSSTGTGSEKLFF.

This clonotype has a handful of counts. This chain uses TRBV5-4 with TRBJ2-3; 7 bases agree with TRBD2. The CDR3 consists of 15 residues. Germline values: CDR1 SGHNT, CDR2 YYREEE (reference sequence). Losses at the gene ends were 4 bases for V and 6 bases for J; bases not matched to a gene: 11. CDR3 region: CASSPGLRGGDTQYF. The CDR3 nucleotides are TGTGCCAGCAGCCCCGGACTACGGGGAGGGGATACGCAGTATTTT.

The chain couples TRBV28 to TRBJ2-3; 7 bases match TRBD1. The CDR3 covers 14 residues. Trimming at V came to 6 bases and at J to 4 bases, leaving 7 bases not matched to a gene. CDR1 and CDR2 from the germline V gene are MDHEN and SYDVKM. The CDR3 DNA reads as TGTGCCAGCAGGTTTATCGACAGGGCAGATACGCAGTATTTT. Protein product: CASRFIDRADTQYF.

The chain uses TRBV6-1 and TRBJ2-5; D might be TRBD1 (6 bases). CDR3 size: 14 residues. CDR1 and CDR2 from the germline V gene are MNHNS and SASEGT. Between the trimmed V and J ends, which lost 10 bases and 2 bases, there was a span of 17 bases. The CDR3 region is CANRVGGFQETQYF. CDR3 sequence (DNA): TGTGCCAACAGGGTAGGGGGATTTCAAGAGACCCAGTACTTC.

This clonotype occurred many times. The chain employs TRBV12-3 or TRBV12-4 and TRBJ2-5; TRBD1 aligns across 7 bases. The CDR3 runs to 15 residues. J gave up 2 bases and V 6 bases, and 9 bases lay outside the gene matches. CDR3: CASRPDTGAQETQYF. DNA for the CDR3: TGTGCCAGCAGGCCTGACACAGGGGCGCAAGAGACCCAGTACTTC.

This clonotype was seen repeatedly, ten times or more. This chain links TRBV13 with TRBJ1-5; D might be TRBD1 (6 bases). The CDR3 spans 14 residues. Trimming removed 5 bases at V and 2 bases at J, with 10 bases between. The V gene's germline CDR1 is PRHDT and CDR2 FYEKMQ (reference sequence). DNA for the CDR3: TGTGCCAGCAGCGTGGGGGGCGGCAATCAGCCCCAGCATTTT. Translated: CASSVGGGNQPQHF. Together with reference TRBV13 and TRBJ1-5, the CDR3 gives the full variable domain: AAGVIQSPRHLIKEKRETATLKCYPIPRHDTVYWYQQGPGQDPQFLISFYEKMQSDKGSIPDRFSAQQFSDYHSELNMSSLELGDSALYFCASSVGGGNQPQHFGDGTRLSIL.

The V gene is TRBV4-1, the J gene TRBJ2-7; D is perhaps TRBD1 or TRBD2 (5 bases each). This CDR3 is 15 amino acids long. The V end was cut by 1 base, the J end by 3 bases, with 13 bases between. Germline loops: CDR1 MGHRA, CDR2 YSYEKL. CDR3 DNA sequence: TGCGCCAGCAGCCAAGGGGACGTGGGGGTCTACGAGCAGTACTTC. This gives the protein CASSQGDVGVYEQYF.

V gene TRBV23-1 combines with J gene TRBJ2-4; TRBD2 is a possible D gene (5 bases). TRBV23-1 is known as an ORF, though its function is uncertain. The CDR3 is 17 residues long. V was clipped by 0 bases and J by 3 bases, with 15 bases between them. This CDR3 is CASSQSSGPSGKNIQYF. The CDR3 DNA reads as TGCGCCAGCAGTCAATCGAGCGGACCTTCAGGCAAAAACATTCAGTACTTC.

The genes are TRBV4-1 and TRBJ2-5; TRBD1 matches at 7 bases. Germline trimming cut 4 bases from V and 5 bases from J; bases unmatched to any gene: 16. This CDR3 is 17 amino acids long. Germline V lookup: CDR1 MGHRA, CDR2 YSYEKL. CDR3 residues: CASSPLFPGPTGETQYF. In nucleotides, the CDR3 is TGCGCCAGCAGCCCACTTTTCCCGGGCCCGACAGGGGAGACCCAGTACTTC.

There are a few counts of this clonotype. This chain links TRBV28 with TRBJ2-5, with no clear D. The V gene lost 5 bases and the J gene lost 4 bases, with 8 bases spanning the gap. CDR3 length: 12 amino acids. Looked up from germline, CDR1 is MDHEN and CDR2 is SYDVKM. CDR3 sequence (DNA): TGTGCCAGCAGTCCCGGGTCAGAGACCCAGTACTTC. Protein sequence: CASSPGSETQYF.

This clonotype was seen more than once but under ten times. The gene calls are TRBV5-6 and TRBJ1-1; 10 nucleotides align to TRBD1. V lost 4 bases and J lost 0; bases outside the gene matches: 6. The germline V gene encodes CDR1 SGHDT and CDR2 YYEEEE. The CDR3 is 16 residues long. The chain's CDR3 is CASSADRGRLNTEAFF. The CDR3 region has the DNA TGTGCCAGCAGCGCCGACAGGGGGCGGCTGAACACTGAAGCTTTCTTT. The full variable domain, rest sourced from reference TRBV5-6 and TRBJ1-1, is DAGVTQSPTHLIKTRGQQVTLRCSPKSGHDTVSWYQQALGQGPQFIFQYYEEEERQRGNFPDRFSGHQFPNYSSELNVNALLLGDSALYLCASSADRGRLNTEAFFGQGTRLTVV.

This clonotype was seen only a few times. The V and J genes are TRBV5-1 and TRBJ2-1; D unclear. Germline lookup yields CDR1 SGHRS and CDR2 YFSETQ. V was shortened by 1 base and J by 2 bases, with 13 bases between the two germline ends. The CDR3 is 16 amino acids. As DNA, the CDR3 is TGCGCCAGCAGCTTGTTTTACAGTGAGGCCTACAATGAGCAGTTCTTC. This codes for CASSLFYSEAYNEQFF.

This clonotype was seen only a few times. The genes are TRBV11-2 and TRBJ2-7; D uncertain. Trimming left V 5 bases short and J 9 bases short, with 17 bases between. Germline V gene lookup returns CDR1 SGHAT and CDR2 FQNNGV. The CDR3 runs 13 residues. As DNA, the CDR3 is TGTGCCAGCAGCCAAGGAGACTTTGTTTTGCAGTACTTC. Protein: CASSQGDFVLQYF.

Here the CDR3 reads CASSSGQVTYEQYF. CDR3 nucleotide sequence: TGTGCCAGCAGCTCGGGACAGGTCACCTACGAGCAGTACTTC. The J gene is TRBJ2-7, the V gene TRBV7-6, with 8 bases matching TRBD1. Unmatched junction bases numbered 4, after V lost 4 bases and J lost 2 bases. The CDR3 is 14 residues long. The germline V gene encodes CDR1 SGHVS and CDR2 FNYEAQ.

This clonotype was detected many times. V usage is TRBV29-1 and J usage is TRBJ1-2; TRBD1 aligns across 11 bases. The CDR3 runs 12 residues. Germline V CDR1 and CDR2: SQVTM, ANQGSEA. The J segment lost 9 bases and the V segment lost 6 bases, leaving 6 bases of the junction unmatched. The CDR3 nucleotides read TGCAGCGTCGAGGACAGGGGGCTGAGCTACACCTTC. Encoded protein: CSVEDRGLSYTF.

This clonotype has a handful of counts. The chain employs TRBV30 and TRBJ1-2; D not certain. V was trimmed by 3 bases and J by 8 bases, leaving 13 bases between them. CDR1 and CDR2 from the germline V gene are GTSNPN and SVGIG (reference sequence). The CDR3 covers 12 residues. As DNA, the CDR3 is TGTGCCTGGAGATCTGCCGTGGGGGGCTACACCTTC. Translation gives CAWRSAVGGYTF.